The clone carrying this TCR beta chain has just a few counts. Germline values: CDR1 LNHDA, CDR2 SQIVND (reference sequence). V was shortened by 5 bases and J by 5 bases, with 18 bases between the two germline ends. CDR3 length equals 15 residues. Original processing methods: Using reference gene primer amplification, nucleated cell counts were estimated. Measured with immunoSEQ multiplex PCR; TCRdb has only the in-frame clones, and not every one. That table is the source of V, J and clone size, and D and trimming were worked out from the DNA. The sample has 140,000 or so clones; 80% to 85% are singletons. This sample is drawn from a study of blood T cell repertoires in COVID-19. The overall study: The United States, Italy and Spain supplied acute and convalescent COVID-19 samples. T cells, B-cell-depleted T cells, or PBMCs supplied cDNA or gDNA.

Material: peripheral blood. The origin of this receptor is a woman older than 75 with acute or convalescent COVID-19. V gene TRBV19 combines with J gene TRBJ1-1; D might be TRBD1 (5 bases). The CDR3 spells CASSARVDPGTEAFF. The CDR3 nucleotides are TGTGCCAGTAGTGCCAGGGTGGACCCAGGGACTGAAGCTTTCTTT.